Listed below are T cell receptor beta chains from one sample, sequenced in a study of OX40 agonist ivuxolimab in advanced cancers. The protocol was immunoSEQ multiplex PCR, while the TCRdb copy is restricted to in-frame clones and leaves out a portion. The data contain about 38,000 clones, 65% to 90% of them seen just once; the ten biggest clones take up about 7.6%. The sample in question was CD4+ or CD8+ T cells sorted from blood, obtained in a trial of the OX40 agonist ivuxolimab. These receptors all come from an adult with an advanced solid tumor such as melanoma, head and neck, liver or kidney cancer. The CDR3 runs from the conserved cysteine through the conserved F or W. D genes are given only for firm matches. Some rows have no size entry. The others give once, few or many, or a class for an expanded clone.

TRBV5-5	NA	NA	TRBJ2-1	TGTGCCAGCAGCTTTTCTCAGGGGTCAAACATCTACAATGAGCAGTTCTTC	CASSFSQGSNIYNEQFF
TRBV21-1	NA	NA	TRBJ1-2	TGTGCCAGCATCGGACAGGCCACTTTGGCTATGCGTGGCTACACCTTC	CASIGQATLAMRGYTF
TRBV30	NA	TRBD1	TRBJ1-1	TGTGCCTGGAGCCCTCCCGGCGGCAGGGGGAACGGTGAAGCTTTCTTT	CAWSPPGGRGNGEAFF
TRBV10-1	once	NA	TRBJ2-5	TGCGCCAGCAGTTCACAGGTCCTAGGGGAGACCCAGTACTTC	CASSSQVLGETQYF
TRBV14	once	NA	TRBJ1-1	TGTGCCAGCAGTGCTCTGACTGAAGCTTTCTTT	CASSALTEAFF
TRBV21-1	NA	NA	TRBJ1-1	TGTGCCAGCAGCAAAGATAGGAGGGGACGAAAGGGATTAATATCTTTAAACACTGAAGCTTTCTTT	CASSKDRRGRKGLISLNTEAFF
TRBV7-2	NA	NA	TRBJ2-7	TGTGCCAGCAGCTTATTTCGGGAGTCAACCTACGAGCAGTACTTC	CASSLFRESTYEQYF
TRBV29-1	NA	NA	TRBJ1-1	TGCAGCGTGGGACAAACCCTTTCTGAAGCTTTCTTT	CSVGQTLSEAFF
TRBV4-1	once	TRBD2	TRBJ2-5	TGCGCCAGCAGCCGGACCGGGACTAGCGTAGAGACCCAGTACTTC	CASSRTGTSVETQYF
TRBV6-5	NA	NA	TRBJ2-7	TGTGCCAGCAGTTACGTTGGGGGATCCTCCTACGAGCAGTACTTC	CASSYVGGSSYEQYF
TRBV7-2	NA	NA	TRBJ2-7	TGTGCCAGCAGCTTCGCTCAGGGTGCGTACGAGCAGTACTTC	CASSFAQGAYEQYF
TRBV5-6	NA	TRBD1	TRBJ1-5	TGTGCCAGCAGCTGGACGGACAGGGGGCTTCAGCCCCAGCATTTT	CASSWTDRGLQPQHF
TRBV7-8	NA	TRBD2	TRBJ2-7	TGTGCCAGTAGGACTAGCGGGTTGAGCTCCTACGAGCAGTACTTC	CASRTSGLSSYEQYF
TRBV18	NA	TRBD2	TRBJ2-5	TGTGCCAGCTCACCGGGAGGGGACGAGACCCAGTACTTC	CASSPGGDETQYF
TRBV5-5	once	NA	TRBJ1-4	TGTGCCAGCAGCCGAGCAGGGCATAGTGAGGAAAAACTGTTTTTT	CASSRAGHSEEKLFF
TRBV9	NA	NA	TRBJ1-5	TGTGCCAGCAGCCAGGACAGCTCCAATCAGCCCCAGCATTTT	CASSQDSSNQPQHF
TRBV19	NA	NA	TRBJ2-1	TGTGCCAGGACTTTGAGGGGGGACCCGGGACTATCCAATGAGCAGTTCTTC	CARTLRGDPGLSNEQFF
TRBV6-6	NA	NA	TRBJ1-2	TGTGCCAGCAGCGACATCAAGGTATACGACTATGGCTACACCTTC	CASSDIKVYDYGYTF
TRBV14	NA	NA	TRBJ1-1	TGTGCCAGCAGCCAAGGGGGCTACCATATACAGGCTGAAGCTTTCTTT	CASSQGGYHIQAEAFF
TRBV28	few	NA	TRBJ2-1	TGTGCCAGCAGTTATAGGATCTGGAGGGATGAGCAGTTCTTC	CASSYRIWRDEQFF
TRBV11-2	NA	TRBD2	TRBJ2-5	TGTGCCAGCAGCACCCTGAGCGGGAGGGGAGAGACCCAGTACTTC	CASSTLSGRGETQYF
TRBV10-3	NA	NA	TRBJ2-2	TGTGCCATCAGTGAACGAAGATTAGGAGGCGTCGACACCGGGGAGCTGTTTTTT	CAISERRLGGVDTGELFF
TRBV25-1	NA	TRBD1	TRBJ1-6	TGTGCCAGTGGACAGGCCGGAGGTAATTCACCCCTCCACTTT	CASGQAGGNSPLHF
TRBV5-1	once	NA	TRBJ1-1	TGCGCCAGCAGCTTGGGATTACGGGTTTGGACTGAAGCTTTCTTT	CASSLGLRVWTEAFF
TRBV5-1	NA	TRBD1	TRBJ1-2	TGCGCCAGCAGCTTGGATCCCGGGACAGGGGGAAGTGGCTACACCTTC	CASSLDPGTGGSGYTF
TRBV19	NA	NA	TRBJ2-6	TGTGCCAGTAGTATTACTCGGTCCTCTGGGGCCAACGTCCTGACTTTC	CASSITRSSGANVLTF
TRBV19	NA	NA	TRBJ2-3	TGTGCCAGTAGTTTCGGGGATCGTACGCAGTATTTT	CASSFGDRTQYF
TRBV7-8	NA	TRBD1	TRBJ1-1	TGTGCCAGCAGCAAGACAGGGACGCCGACTGAAGCTTTCTTT	CASSKTGTPTEAFF
TRBV6-5	once	TRBD1	TRBJ1-1	TGTGCCAGCAGTTACTCCGTGGGGACAGGGAACACTGAAGCTTTCTTT	CASSYSVGTGNTEAFF
TRBV27	NA	NA	TRBJ2-7	TGTGCCAGCAGTCCCTCAAACGGGATCAATTACGAGCAGTACTTC	CASSPSNGINYEQYF
TRBV5-4	NA	NA	TRBJ1-5	TGTGCCACCGGGGGGGGGCCCAATAGCAATCAGCCCCAGCATTTT	CATGGGPNSNQPQHF
TRBV27	few	NA	TRBJ2-5	TGTGCCAGCAGATTGGGCGGGAATACGGAGACCCAGTACTTC	CASRLGGNTETQYF
TRBV5-5	once	NA	TRBJ1-1	TGTGCCAGCAGCCCCGCAGGAAACACTGAAGCTTTCTTT	CASSPAGNTEAFF
TRBV5-8	NA	NA	TRBJ2-6	TGTGCCAGCAGCTTGGTGTTCGGAGACCAAGCTGGGGCCAACGTCCTGACTTTC	CASSLVFGDQAGANVLTF
TRBV9	NA	NA	TRBJ2-7	TGTGCCAGCAGCCCTGTAGAGGGCCTCTACGAGCAGTACTTC	CASSPVEGLYEQYF
TRBV14	NA	NA	TRBJ2-5	TGTGCCAGCAGCCAACAGGGGAGCCTCCAAGAGACCCAGTACTTC	CASSQQGSLQETQYF
TRBV11-2	NA	TRBD2	TRBJ2-7	TGTGCCAGCAGCTTAAGCCTAGCTAGCGGGACTTACGAGCAGTACTTC	CASSLSLASGTYEQYF
TRBV6-5	NA	TRBD2	TRBJ2-7	TGTGCCAGCAGTCGAGGGACTAGCGGGGCCTACGAGCAGTACTTC	CASSRGTSGAYEQYF
TRBV15	few	NA	TRBJ1-5	TGTGCCACCAGCAGGGGGGTTGGGCAGCCCCAGCATTTT	CATSRGVGQPQHF
TRBV19	NA	NA	TRBJ2-2	TGTGCCAGTAGGATGAACACCGGGGAGCTGTTTTTT	CASRMNTGELFF
TRBV12-5	NA	NA	TRBJ2-1	TGTGCTAGTGGTTTGGTAGAGGGATCGGGATACAATGAGCAGTTCTTC	CASGLVEGSGYNEQFF
TRBV5-1	NA	TRBD1	TRBJ2-1	TGCGCCAGCAGCGGACAGGGGGCGCCCAATGAGCAGTTCTTC	CASSGQGAPNEQFF
TRBV6-6	NA	NA	TRBJ1-2	TGTGCCAGCAAGTTACGGGGAGGGGTAGAGGTCTATGGCTACACCTTC	CASKLRGGVEVYGYTF
TRBV7-8	NA	NA	TRBJ1-5	TGTGCCAGCAGCTTAGAGCAGAACTATCAGCCCCAGCATTTT	CASSLEQNYQPQHF
TRBV2	once	NA	TRBJ1-3	TGTGCCAGCATGGACACCCAGGGAAACACCATATATTTT	CASMDTQGNTIYF
TRBV4-3	NA	NA	TRBJ1-2	TGCGCCAGCAGCCAACTAAATGCCGGGTCCCTGGGGGGCTACACCTTC	CASSQLNAGSLGGYTF
TRBV14	NA	TRBD2	TRBJ2-5	TGTGCCAGCAGCCTCGGACTAGCGGGAGGCCAGGAGACCCAGTACTTC	CASSLGLAGGQETQYF
TRBV5-1	NA	NA	TRBJ1-5	TGCGCCAGCAGCTTGGATGGGGGGCGTGATCAGCCCCAGCATTTT	CASSLDGGRDQPQHF
TRBV7-9	NA	NA	TRBJ2-3	TGTGCCAGCAGCCGTAGTTCGACTAGAGCGATAGATACGCAGTATTTT	CASSRSSTRAIDTQYF
TRBV20-1	NA	NA	TRBJ2-1	TGCAGTTCGGGCGGTCACAATGAGCAGTTCTTC	CSSGGHNEQFF
TRBV10-1	few	NA	TRBJ1-1	TGCGCCAGCAGCACAGGGACCATGAACACTGAAGCTTTCTTT	CASSTGTMNTEAFF
TRBV5-1	NA	NA	TRBJ1-6	TGCGCCAGCAGCTTGAGGGGACCCCAAACTAATTCACCCCTCCACTTT	CASSLRGPQTNSPLHF
TRBV5-4	NA	TRBD2	TRBJ2-5	TGTGCCAGCAGCTTGGGCAGCGGGAGGAGGGGTGAGCAGTACTTC	CASSLGSGRRGEQYF
TRBV4-2	NA	TRBD2	TRBJ2-5	TGTGCCAGCAGCCAAGTATCTAGCGGGGTACAGGAGACCCAGTACTTC	CASSQVSSGVQETQYF